The clone carrying this T cell receptor beta chain was observed a handful of times. Primers used in a second PCR of about 7 to 11 cycles were a sample-barcoded 5' primer and a J-beta primer mix. MiXCR, run by TCRdb on the 5' RACE reads, gives a single entry per CDR3 protein. The repertoire holds around 1,700,000 distinct CDR3 sequences, with about 28% as singletons. CDR1 is ENHRY, CDR2 SYGVKD, per germline. CDR3 length equals 14 residues. Losses at the gene ends were 11 bases for V and 0 bases for J; bases not matched to a gene: 7. This sample is part of a study of blood T cells in healthy people across ages.

The sequence was collected from a woman in her thirties in good health. Material: blood. The genes are TRBV10-3 and TRBJ2-7; 10 bases map to TRBD2. The CDR3, as DNA: TGTGCCCTCGTAGCGGGAGGACACTCCTACGAGCAGTACTTC. It specifies CALVAGGHSYEQYF.